This T cell receptor beta chain was found in a study of cytomegalovirus exposure and HLA in healthy donors. The overall study: As an earlier analysis found, 180 million or so T cells yielded 95 million to 130 million unique TCR beta sequences.

There are a few counts of this clone. The PCR made use of 60 Vbeta and 13 Jbeta primers. Only in-frame clones appear in the TCRdb table, and some are missing; sequencing was by immunoSEQ multiplex PCR. The sample includes about 130,000 clones, under 80% of them seen just once. This CDR3 has 12 amino acids. CDR1 SGHKS and CDR2 YYEKEE come from the germline V gene (reference sequence). The germline V and J ends were trimmed by 4 bases and 7 bases, with 11 bases remaining between them. This rearrangement joins TRBV5-5 to TRBJ1-2, with TRBD1 as a possible D gene (6 bases). The sequenced sample consisted of PBMCs. This TCR was sampled from a man younger than 35 in good health and CMV-seropositive. CDR3 protein: CASSGGQLGYTF. CDR3 coding DNA: TGTGCCAGCAGCGGAGGACAGCTTGGCTACACCTTC.